Following are 17 T cell receptor beta chains from one sample sequenced in a study of blood T cell repertoires in COVID-19. The table came from immunoSEQ multiplex PCR; TCRdb's copy has only in-frame clones and leaves some out. This sample has 130,000 to 150,000 clones; about 85% occur once, and the top ten carry 35% to 40%. Sequenced sample: peripheral blood. The receptors derive from a human donor in a cohort sampled during active COVID-19.

The rearrangement links TRBV19 to TRBJ1-6; D may be TRBD1 (6 bases). Trimming pared 3 bases from V and 14 bases from J, leaving 17 bases between. This CDR3 has 14 amino acids. Germline assignment: CDR1 LNHDA and CDR2 SQIVND (reference sequence). CDR3 sequence: CASSIPGARISLHF. CDR3 bases: TGTGCCAGTAGTATCCCAGGGGCTCGGATTTCCCTCCACTTT.

The rearrangement links TRBV28 to TRBJ1-4, with 8 nucleotides matching TRBD1. Germline values: CDR1 MDHEN, CDR2 SYDVKM. The V gene end was trimmed by 8 bases and the J gene end by 3 bases; junction bases not matched to a gene: 2. The CDR3 is made up of 13 amino acids. The DNA for the CDR3 is TGTGCCAGCCACAGGGGGTCTAATGAAAAACTGTTTTTT. This gives the protein CASHRGSNEKLFF.

The chain couples TRBV7-6 to TRBJ2-6; D is unresolved. Trimming removed 1 base from V and 0 bases from J, with 7 bases in between. Germline V gene sequence: CDR1 SGHVS, CDR2 FNYEAQ. The CDR3 spans 16 residues. The CDR3 reads CASSLDVISGANVLTF. DNA for the CDR3: TGTGCCAGCAGCTTAGATGTCATCTCTGGGGCCAACGTCCTGACTTTC.

This clone is a singleton in its sample. J is TRBJ2-5 and V is TRBV9; no firm D call. CDR3 length: 13 amino acids. V lost 0 bases and J lost 2, with 5 bases in between. The germline V gene encodes CDR1 SGDLS and CDR2 YYNGEE. CDR3 DNA sequence: TGTGCCAGCAGCGTAGGCCAGCAAGAGACCCAGTACTTC. Its translation is CASSVGQQETQYF. Complete variable domain (other parts from reference TRBV9 and TRBJ2-5): DSGVTQTPKHLITATGQRVTLRCSPRSGDLSVYWYQQSLDQGLQFLIQYYNGEERAKGNILERFSAQQFPDLHSELNLSSLELGDSALYFCASSVGQQETQYFGPGTRLLVL.

This chain joins TRBV10-3 and TRBJ2-2; no reliable D call. V lost 3 bases to trimming and J lost 5 bases, with 4 bases between them. Germline V gene sequence: CDR1 ENHRY, CDR2 SYGVKD. The CDR3 spans 12 residues. The CDR3 region is CAISDRTGELFF. CDR3 nucleotide sequence: TGTGCCATCAGTGACAGAACCGGGGAGCTGTTTTTT.

This clone has only one observation. The genes are TRBV30 and TRBJ1-6; D possibly corresponds to TRBD1 (5 bases). V was pared by 3 bases and J by 3 bases, with 9 bases between. The CDR3 totals 14 residues. The germline CDR1 and CDR2 sequences are GTSNPN and SVGIG (reference sequence). The CDR3 loop reads CAWSQQDYNSPLHF. CDR3 nucleotide sequence: TGTGCCTGGAGCCAACAGGACTATAATTCACCCCTCCACTTT.

In its sample, this clone was seen many times. Written as DNA, the CDR3 is TGTGCCAGCAGGGAGAATCAGCCCCAGCATTTT. Encoded protein: CASRENQPQHF. This rearrangement joins TRBV6-5 to TRBJ1-5, with unresolved D. Germline loops: CDR1 MNHEY, CDR2 SVGAGI. CDR3 length: 11 residues. V was shortened by 6 bases and J by 4 bases, with 4 bases between the two germline ends.

The chain employs TRBV5-4 and TRBJ1-3; 7 bases line up with TRBD1. This CDR3 is built from 16 residues. V gave up 2 bases and J gave up 2 bases; unmatched junction bases: 7. Germline V gives CDR1 SGHNT, CDR2 YYREEE (reference sequence). CDR3 sequence: CASSLGGLEAGNTIYF. The CDR3 DNA sequence: TGTGCCAGCAGCTTAGGGGGCCTCGAGGCTGGAAACACCATATATTTT.

This chain connects TRBV19 to TRBJ1-6, with D maybe TRBD1 (5 bases). This CDR3 is 14 amino acids long. CDR1 is LNHDA, CDR2 SQIVND, per germline (reference sequence). The V end lost 3 bases, the J end lost 8 bases, and 11 bases lay between the germline ends. CDR3: CASSMVRADSPLHF. In DNA, the CDR3 is TGTGCCAGTAGTATGGTCAGGGCGGATTCACCCCTCCACTTT.

This clone appeared a single time. This chain connects TRBV2 to TRBJ1-4; 7 nucleotides match TRBD1. With V trimmed by 7 bases and J by 0 bases, 11 bases remained unmatched. In germline, CDR1 is SNHLY, CDR2 FYNNEI. CDR3 length: 17 residues. The CDR3 DNA follows: TGTGCCAGCACCGCGGAGGGGGCAGGGGCAACTAATGAAAAACTGTTTTTT. It yields the protein CASTAEGAGATNEKLFF.

V gene TRBV28 combines with J gene TRBJ2-5, with D possibly matching TRBD1 (6 bases). Per germline, CDR1 MDHEN and CDR2 SYDVKM. V was trimmed by 6 bases and J by 5 bases, leaving 16 bases between them. CDR3 size: 14 residues. Here the CDR3 DNA reads TGTGCCAGCAGGAAAATCACAGGGCTGGAGACCCAGTACTTC. Protein sequence: CASRKITGLETQYF.

The chain uses TRBV5-1 and TRBJ1-4; TRBD1 matches at 7 bases. V gave up 4 bases and J gave up 8 bases; unmatched junction bases: 8. Germline V gene data show CDR1 as SGHRS and CDR2 as YFSETQ. CDR3 size: 14 residues. As DNA, the CDR3 is TGCGCCAGCAGCCCACAGGGGTGGGGCGAAAAACTGTTTTTT. It codes for CASSPQGWGEKLFF.

A remark on this clone: One end of the junction does not line up with germline, which may come from a read error. The chain joins TRBV18 to TRBJ1-5; the D is unclear. Germline V gene data show CDR1 as KGHSH and CDR2 as LQKENI. The CDR3 length is 12 residues. The CDR3 bases are TGTGCCACCTCAGGAGGCGATCAGCCCCAGCATTTT. Its protein product is CATSGGDQPQHF.

The chain has TRBV5-1 and TRBJ2-3; 7 bases map to TRBD2. The CDR3 is 15 residues long. V trimming: 0 bases; J trimming: 4 bases; junction bases outside the gene matches: 5. Germline V gene lookup returns CDR1 SGHRS and CDR2 YFSETQ. CDR3 protein: CASSLAGRGSDTQYF. Here the CDR3 DNA reads TGCGCCAGCAGCTTGGCAGGGCGGGGGTCAGATACGCAGTATTTT.

As regards this clone: Different DNA sequences within this sample yield the same CDR3. J is TRBJ1-5 and V is TRBV18; 8 nucleotides agree with TRBD1. This CDR3 contains 15 residues. V was pared by 3 bases and J by 4 bases, with 5 bases of the junction left unmatched. Germline-derived CDR1 and CDR2 are KGHSH and LQKENI. This CDR3 is CASSPQGASNQPQHF. The CDR3 coding sequence is TGTGCCAGCTCACCTCAGGGGGCCTCGAATCAGCCCCAGCATTTT.

The V call is TRBV30, the J call TRBJ1-1, with 7 bases matching TRBD1. The CDR3 has 14 amino acids. V shed 3 bases, J shed 4 bases, and the junction held 8 bases outside the gene matches. CDR1 is GTSNPN and CDR2 is SVGIG in the germline V gene (reference sequence). The CDR3 sequence: CAWSRGGSGTEAFF. The CDR3 nucleotides are TGTGCCTGGAGCCGAGGGGGCAGCGGCACTGAAGCTTTCTTT.

The genes are TRBV11-1 and TRBJ1-3; D gene ambiguous. Germline CDR1 SGHAT, CDR2 FQDESV (reference sequence). Trimming cost V 6 bases and J 0 bases, with 9 bases left between them. CDR3 length equals 14 residues. The CDR3 loop is CASRRTGSGNTIYF. The CDR3 DNA follows: TGTGCCAGCAGACGGACTGGCTCTGGAAACACCATATATTTT.